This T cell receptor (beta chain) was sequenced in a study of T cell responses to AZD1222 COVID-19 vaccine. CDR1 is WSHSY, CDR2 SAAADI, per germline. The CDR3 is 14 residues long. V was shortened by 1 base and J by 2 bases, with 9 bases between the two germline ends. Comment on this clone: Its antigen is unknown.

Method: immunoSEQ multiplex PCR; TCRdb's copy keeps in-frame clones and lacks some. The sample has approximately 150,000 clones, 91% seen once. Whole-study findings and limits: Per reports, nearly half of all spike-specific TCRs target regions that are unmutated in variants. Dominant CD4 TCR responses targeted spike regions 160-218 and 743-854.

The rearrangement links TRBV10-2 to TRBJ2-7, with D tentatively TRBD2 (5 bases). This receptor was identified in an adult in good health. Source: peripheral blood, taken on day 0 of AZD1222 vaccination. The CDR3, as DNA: TGCGCCAGCAGTGAGTTCCCAGCGGCCTACGAGCAGTACTTC. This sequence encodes CASSEFPAAYEQYF.